This TCR beta chain was obtained from a study of regulatory and conventional T cells in RAG deficiency. A few counts support this clone. Its antigen is currently unknown. Findings and limits, study-wide: In Omenn syndrome, Treg and Tconv repertoires overlapped >85%. Treg unique TCR beta sequences were about 100-fold fewer in Omenn syndrome and CID/AS patients than controls. Shannon entropy was markedly lower and Simpson indices higher in RAG-deficient patients than control T-cell subsets.

V lost 5 bases, J lost 0 bases, and 11 bases lay in between. The germline gives CDR1 SEHNR, CDR2 FQNEAQ (reference sequence). The CDR3 consists of 15 residues. Assay: immunoSEQ multiplex PCR; the TCRdb copy retains only in-frame clones and omits some. Of tens of thousands of clones in the sample, 89% were seen once. This same sample was also part of a study on regulatory T cells. That investigation notes: The primer mix had 52 TRBV and 13 TRBJ primers. Skewed V and J usage and few unique V-J pairs marked patient repertoires, most in Tregs.

The chain couples TRBV7-9 to TRBJ1-3; D perhaps matches TRBD1 (5 bases). The clonotype originates from a human donor in good health. The sample consisted of CD8+ T cells sorted from blood. The CDR3 sequence: CASSPYGGSGNTIYF. CDR3 bases: TGTGCCAGCAGCCCGTATGGGGGCTCTGGAAACACCATATATTTT.